This is a list of T cell receptor beta chains from one sample in a study of cytomegalovirus exposure and HLA in healthy donors. Using immunoSEQ multiplex PCR, the repertoire was profiled, and TCRdb retains in-frame clones only, with some absent. This sample's clone table lists roughly 75,000 clones. Material for sequencing was PBMCs. Receptors originate from a man aged 35-49 years in good health and CMV-seronegative. Both conserved end residues are part of each CDR3.

j_call	v_call	cdr3_length	cdr3_aa
TRBJ2-1	TRBV25-1	12	CASSGGSGEQFF
TRBJ2-3	TRBV5-1	15	CASSSRQGLTDTQYF
TRBJ1-3	TRBV7-8	15	CASSLRRFSGNTIYF
TRBJ2-7	TRBV5-1	16	CASSLVRDSLSYEQYF
TRBJ2-5	TRBV15	15	CATSRDWLVGETQYF
TRBJ1-3	TRBV5-1	15	CASSLRGPPGNTIYF
TRBJ2-1	TRBV30	16	CAWSPAGGIAYNEQFF
TRBJ2-2	TRBV7-2	17	CASSLVSGRAKTGELFF
TRBJ1-3	TRBV5-1	18	CASSLVGGRWGSGNTIYF
TRBJ1-3	TRBV19	16	CASSPGVSTSGNTIYF
TRBJ2-1	TRBV7-7	15	CASSLTSGDYNEQFF
TRBJ2-3	TRBV5-6	15	CASSWDSIGADTQYF
TRBJ2-3	TRBV9	13	CASSGTSGYLQYF
TRBJ1-1	TRBV4-1	19	CASSSRSFQGTVLNTEAFF
TRBJ2-5	TRBV5-1	14	CASSLLLAEETQYF
TRBJ2-3	TRBV29-1	17	CSVFWSGTSGSTDTQYF
TRBJ1-2	TRBV4-1	17	CASSQGPAQGRFDGYTF